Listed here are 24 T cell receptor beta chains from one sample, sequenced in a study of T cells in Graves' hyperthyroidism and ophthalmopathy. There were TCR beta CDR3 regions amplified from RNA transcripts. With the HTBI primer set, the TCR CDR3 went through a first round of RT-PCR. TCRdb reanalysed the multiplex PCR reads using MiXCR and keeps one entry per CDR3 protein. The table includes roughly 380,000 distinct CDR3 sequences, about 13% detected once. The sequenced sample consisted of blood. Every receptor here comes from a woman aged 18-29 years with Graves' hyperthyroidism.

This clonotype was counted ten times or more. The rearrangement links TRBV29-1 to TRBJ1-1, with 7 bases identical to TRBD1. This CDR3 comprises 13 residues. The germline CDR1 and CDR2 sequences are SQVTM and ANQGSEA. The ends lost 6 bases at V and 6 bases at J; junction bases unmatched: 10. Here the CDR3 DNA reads TGCAGCGTAGTAACGACAGGGAGGTCTGAAGCTTTCTTT. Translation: CSVVTTGRSEAFF.

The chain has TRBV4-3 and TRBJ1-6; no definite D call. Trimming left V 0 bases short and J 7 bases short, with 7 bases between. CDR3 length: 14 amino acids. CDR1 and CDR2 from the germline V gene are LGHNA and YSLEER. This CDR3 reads CASSQDWLNSPLHF. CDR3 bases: TGCGCCAGCAGCCAAGATTGGTTAAATTCACCCCTCCACTTT.

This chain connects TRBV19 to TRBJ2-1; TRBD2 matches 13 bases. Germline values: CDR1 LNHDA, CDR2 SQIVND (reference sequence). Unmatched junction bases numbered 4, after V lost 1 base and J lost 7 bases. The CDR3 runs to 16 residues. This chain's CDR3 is CASSIGTSGSRNEQFF. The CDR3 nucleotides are TGTGCCAGTAGTATAGGGACTAGCGGGAGTCGGAATGAGCAGTTCTTC.

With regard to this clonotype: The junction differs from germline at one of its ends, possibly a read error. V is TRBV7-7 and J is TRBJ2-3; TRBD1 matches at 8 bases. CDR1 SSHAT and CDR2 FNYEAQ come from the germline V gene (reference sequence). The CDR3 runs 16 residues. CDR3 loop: CASSLAAGRGQDTQYF. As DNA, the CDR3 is TGTGCTAGCAGCTTAGCCGCGGGCAGGGGGCAAGATACGCAGTATTTT.

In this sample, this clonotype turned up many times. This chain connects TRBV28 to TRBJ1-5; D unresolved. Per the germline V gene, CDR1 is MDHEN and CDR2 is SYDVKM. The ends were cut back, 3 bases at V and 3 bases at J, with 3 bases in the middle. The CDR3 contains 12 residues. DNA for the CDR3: TGTGCCAGCAGTTTGAACAATCAGCCCCAGCATTTT. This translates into CASSLNNQPQHF. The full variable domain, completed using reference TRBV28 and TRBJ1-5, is DVKVTQSSRYLVKRTGEKVFLECVQDMDHENMFWYRQDPGLGLRLIYFSYDVKMKEKGDIPEGYSVSREKKERFSLILESASTNQTSMYLCASSLNNQPQHFGDGTRLSIL.

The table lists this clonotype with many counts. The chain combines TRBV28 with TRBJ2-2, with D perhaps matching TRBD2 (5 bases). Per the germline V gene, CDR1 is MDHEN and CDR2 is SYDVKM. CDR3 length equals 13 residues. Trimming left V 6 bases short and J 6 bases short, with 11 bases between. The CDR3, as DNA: TGTGCCAGCAGACTTTTGGAGGCCGGGGAGCTGTTTTTT. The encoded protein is CASRLLEAGELFF.

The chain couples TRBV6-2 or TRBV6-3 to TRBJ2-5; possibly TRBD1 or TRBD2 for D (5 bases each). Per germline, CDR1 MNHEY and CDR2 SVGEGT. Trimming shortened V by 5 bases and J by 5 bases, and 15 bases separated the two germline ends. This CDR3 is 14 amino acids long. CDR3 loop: CASSVSLAGETQYF. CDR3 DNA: TGTGCCAGCAGTGTCAGCCTAGCAGGGGAGACCCAGTACTTC.

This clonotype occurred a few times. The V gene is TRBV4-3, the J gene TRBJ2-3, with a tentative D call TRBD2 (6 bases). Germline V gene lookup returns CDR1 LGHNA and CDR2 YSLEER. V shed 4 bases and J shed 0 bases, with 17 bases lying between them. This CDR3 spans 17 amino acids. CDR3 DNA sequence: TGCGCCAGCAGCCGCCGACTAGGAGACCCTAGCACAGATACGCAGTATTTT. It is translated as CASSRRLGDPSTDTQYF.

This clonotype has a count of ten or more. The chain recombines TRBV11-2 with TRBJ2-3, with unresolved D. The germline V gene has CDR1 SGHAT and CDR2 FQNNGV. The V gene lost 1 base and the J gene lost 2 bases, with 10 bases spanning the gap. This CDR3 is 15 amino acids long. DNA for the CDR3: TGTGCCAGCAGCTTAGTCCAAGGGTTCACAGATACGCAGTATTTT. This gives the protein CASSLVQGFTDTQYF.

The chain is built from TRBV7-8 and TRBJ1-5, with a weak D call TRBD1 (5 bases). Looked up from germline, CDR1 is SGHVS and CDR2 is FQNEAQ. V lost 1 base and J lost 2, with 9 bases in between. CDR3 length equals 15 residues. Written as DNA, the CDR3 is TGTGCCAGCAGCTTAGTGGCACAGGGCAATCAGCCCCAGCATTTT. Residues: CASSLVAQGNQPQHF.

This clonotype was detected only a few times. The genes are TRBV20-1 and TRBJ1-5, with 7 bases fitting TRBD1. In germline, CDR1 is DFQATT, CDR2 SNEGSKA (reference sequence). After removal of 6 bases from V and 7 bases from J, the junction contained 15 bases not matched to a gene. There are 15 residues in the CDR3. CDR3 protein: CSARHWDSPRQPQHF. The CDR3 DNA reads TGCAGTGCCCGTCACTGGGACAGTCCACGCCAGCCCCAGCATTTT.

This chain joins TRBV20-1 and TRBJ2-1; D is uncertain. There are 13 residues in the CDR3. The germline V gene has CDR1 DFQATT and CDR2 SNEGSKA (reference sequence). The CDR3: CSAQRFWDNEQFF. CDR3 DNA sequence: TGCAGCGCCCAACGGTTCTGGGACAATGAGCAGTTCTTC.

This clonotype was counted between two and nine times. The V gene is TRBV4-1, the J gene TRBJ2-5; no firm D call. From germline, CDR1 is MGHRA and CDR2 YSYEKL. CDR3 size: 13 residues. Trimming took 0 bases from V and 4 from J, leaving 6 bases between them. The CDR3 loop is CASSQDRRETQYF. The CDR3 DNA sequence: TGCGCCAGCAGCCAAGATAGGAGAGAGACCCAGTACTTC.

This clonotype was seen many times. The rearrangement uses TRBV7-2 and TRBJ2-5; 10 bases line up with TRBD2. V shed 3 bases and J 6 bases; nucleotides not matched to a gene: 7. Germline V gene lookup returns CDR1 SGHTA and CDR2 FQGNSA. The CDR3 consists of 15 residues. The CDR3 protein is CASSFSSGSSKTQYF. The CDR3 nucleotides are TGTGCCAGCAGCTTTTCTAGCGGGAGTTCGAAGACCCAGTACTTC.

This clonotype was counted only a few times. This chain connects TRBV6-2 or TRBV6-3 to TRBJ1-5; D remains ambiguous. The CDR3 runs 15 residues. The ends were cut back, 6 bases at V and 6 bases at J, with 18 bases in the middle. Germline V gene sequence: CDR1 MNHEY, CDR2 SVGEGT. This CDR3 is CASSIPRGYGQPQHF. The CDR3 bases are TGTGCCAGCAGCATTCCCCGTGGGTACGGTCAGCCCCAGCATTTT.

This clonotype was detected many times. CDR3 nucleotides: TGTGCCAGCAGTGCCAACTCAGGGGGCAATCAGCCCCAGCATTTT. It translates to CASSANSGGNQPQHF. The rearrangement joins TRBV2 to TRBJ1-5; TRBD1 is a possible D gene (6 bases). V was shortened by 4 bases and J by 2 bases, with 12 bases between the two germline ends. CDR3 size: 15 residues. Looked up from germline, CDR1 is SNHLY and CDR2 is FYNNEI. Supplemented by reference TRBV2 and TRBJ1-5, the full variable domain reads EPEVTQTPSHQVTQMGQEVILRCVPISNHLYFYWYRQILGQKVEFLVSFYNNEISEKSEIFDDQFSVERPDGSNFTLKIRSTKLEDSAMYFCASSANSGGNQPQHFGDGTRLSIL.

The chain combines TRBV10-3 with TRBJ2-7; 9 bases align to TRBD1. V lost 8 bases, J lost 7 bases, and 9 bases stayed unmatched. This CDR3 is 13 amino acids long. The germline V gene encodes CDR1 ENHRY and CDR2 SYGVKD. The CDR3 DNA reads TGTGCCATCGGTCTCACAGGGGGCGGAGAGCAGTACTTC. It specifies CAIGLTGGGEQYF.

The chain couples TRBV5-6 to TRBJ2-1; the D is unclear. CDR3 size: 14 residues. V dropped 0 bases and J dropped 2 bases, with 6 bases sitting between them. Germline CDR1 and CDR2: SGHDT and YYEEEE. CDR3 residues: CASSLGQPYNEQFF. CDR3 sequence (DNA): TGTGCCAGCAGCTTGGGGCAGCCCTACAATGAGCAGTTCTTC.

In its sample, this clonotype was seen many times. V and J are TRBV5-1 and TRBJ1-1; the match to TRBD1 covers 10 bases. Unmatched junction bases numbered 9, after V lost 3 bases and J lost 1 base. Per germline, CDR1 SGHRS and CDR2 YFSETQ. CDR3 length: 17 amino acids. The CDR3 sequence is CASSSVPGQGWNTEAFF. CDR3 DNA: TGCGCCAGCAGCTCAGTCCCGGGACAGGGGTGGAACACTGAAGCTTTCTTT.

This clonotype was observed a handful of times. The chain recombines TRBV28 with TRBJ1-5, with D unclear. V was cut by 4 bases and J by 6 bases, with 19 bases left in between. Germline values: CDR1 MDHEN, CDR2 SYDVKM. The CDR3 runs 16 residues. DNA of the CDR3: TGTGCCAGCAGTTACCCCACGGTGGCAGTAACTCAGCCCCAGCATTTT. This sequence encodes CASSYPTVAVTQPQHF.

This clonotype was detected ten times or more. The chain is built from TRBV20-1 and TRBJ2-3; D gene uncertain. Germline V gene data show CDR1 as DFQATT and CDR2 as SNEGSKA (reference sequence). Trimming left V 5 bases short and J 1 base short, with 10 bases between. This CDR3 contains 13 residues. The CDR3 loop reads CSAGDTRTDTQYF. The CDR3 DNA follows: TGCAGTGCTGGCGATACGCGCACAGATACGCAGTATTTT.

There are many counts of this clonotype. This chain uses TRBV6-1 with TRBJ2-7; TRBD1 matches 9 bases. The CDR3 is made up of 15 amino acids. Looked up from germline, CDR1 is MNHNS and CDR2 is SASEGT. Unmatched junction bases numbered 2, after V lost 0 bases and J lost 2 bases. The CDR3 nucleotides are TGTGCCAGCAGTGAAGCCTGGACAGGGGCCTACGAGCAGTACTTC. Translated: CASSEAWTGAYEQYF.

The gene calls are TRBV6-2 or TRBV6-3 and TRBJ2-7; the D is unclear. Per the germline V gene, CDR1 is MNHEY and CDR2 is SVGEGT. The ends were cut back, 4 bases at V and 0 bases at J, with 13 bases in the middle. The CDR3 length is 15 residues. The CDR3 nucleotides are TGTGCCAGCAGTTCTCACAGAGCCAGCTCCTACGAGCAGTACTTC. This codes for CASSSHRASSYEQYF.

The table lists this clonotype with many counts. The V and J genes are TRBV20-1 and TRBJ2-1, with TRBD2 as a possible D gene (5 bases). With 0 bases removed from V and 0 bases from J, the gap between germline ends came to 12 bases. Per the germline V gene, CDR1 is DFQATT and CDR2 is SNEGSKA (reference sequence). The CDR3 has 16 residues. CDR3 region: CSARDRRRSSYNEQFF. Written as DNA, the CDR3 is TGCAGTGCTAGAGATCGGCGGAGGAGCTCCTACAATGAGCAGTTCTTC.